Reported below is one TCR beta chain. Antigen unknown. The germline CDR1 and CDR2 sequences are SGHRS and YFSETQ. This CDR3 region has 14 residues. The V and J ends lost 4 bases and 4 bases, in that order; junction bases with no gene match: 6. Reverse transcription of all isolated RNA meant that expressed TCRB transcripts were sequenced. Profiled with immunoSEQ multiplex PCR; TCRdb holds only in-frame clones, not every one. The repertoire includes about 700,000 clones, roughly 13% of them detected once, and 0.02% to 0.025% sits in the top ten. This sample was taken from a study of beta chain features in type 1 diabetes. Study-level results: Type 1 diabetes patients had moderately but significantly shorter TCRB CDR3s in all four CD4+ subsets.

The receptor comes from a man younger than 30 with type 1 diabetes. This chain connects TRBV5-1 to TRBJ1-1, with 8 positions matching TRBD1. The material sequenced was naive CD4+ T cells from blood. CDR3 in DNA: TGCGCCAGCAGCGAGGGACAGGAGAGCACTGAAGCTTTCTTT. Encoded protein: CASSEGQESTEAFF.